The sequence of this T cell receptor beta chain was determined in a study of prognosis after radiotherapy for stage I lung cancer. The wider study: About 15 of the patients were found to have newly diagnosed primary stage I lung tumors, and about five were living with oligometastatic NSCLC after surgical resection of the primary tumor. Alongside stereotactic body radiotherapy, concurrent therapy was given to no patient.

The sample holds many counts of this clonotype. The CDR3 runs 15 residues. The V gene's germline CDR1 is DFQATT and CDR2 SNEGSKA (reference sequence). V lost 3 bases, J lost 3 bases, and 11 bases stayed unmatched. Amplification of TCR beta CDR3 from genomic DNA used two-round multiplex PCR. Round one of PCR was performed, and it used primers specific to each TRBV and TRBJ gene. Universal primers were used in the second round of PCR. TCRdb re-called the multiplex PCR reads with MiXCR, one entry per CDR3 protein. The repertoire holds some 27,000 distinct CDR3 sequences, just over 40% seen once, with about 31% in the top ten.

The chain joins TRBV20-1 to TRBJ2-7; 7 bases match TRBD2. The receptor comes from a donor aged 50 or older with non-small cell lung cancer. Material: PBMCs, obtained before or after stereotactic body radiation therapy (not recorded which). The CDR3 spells CSASRPRGEGYEQYF. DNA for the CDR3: TGCAGTGCTAGTAGACCCCGGGGGGAGGGCTACGAGCAGTACTTC.